The next 10 T cell receptor beta chains were all read from a single sample in a study of cytomegalovirus exposure and HLA in healthy donors. A multiplex PCR was run with 60 Vbeta primers and 13 Jbeta primers. Some clones are missing from TCRdb's copy, which holds only in-frame ones; the method was immunoSEQ multiplex PCR. Altogether roughly 180,000 clones are present, just under 80% being singletons, with the ten largest covering under 15%. Sequencing was carried out using PBMCs. Receptors were obtained from a woman aged 50 to 60 in good health and CMV-seropositive.

The rearrangement joins TRBV14 to TRBJ1-1; TRBD1 matches at 9 bases. J was trimmed by 7 bases and V by 1 base; bases with no gene match: 25. Germline V gene sequence: CDR1 SGHDN, CDR2 FVKESK. The CDR3 has 21 residues. The CDR3 DNA reads TGTGCCAGCAGCCAAGTATCTGGAAGGACAGGGGTGACCGGGGGAACACTTGAAGCTTTCTTT. Residues: CASSQVSGRTGVTGGTLEAFF.

V is TRBV19 and J is TRBJ2-7; D is uncertain. From germline, CDR1 is LNHDA and CDR2 SQIVND (reference sequence). The CDR3 loop spans 13 amino acids. V lost 1 base to trimming and J lost 4 bases, with 8 bases between them. CDR3 coding DNA: TGTGCCAGTAGTATAGGGGCAGCTTACGAGCAGTACTTC. Translating it yields CASSIGAAYEQYF.

This sequence joins TRBV27 and TRBJ2-1, with D possibly TRBD2 on 7 matching bases. From germline, CDR1 is MNHEY and CDR2 SMNVEV (reference sequence). V gave up 7 bases and J gave up 3 bases, with 22 bases separating them. The CDR3 extends over 17 amino acids. CDR3 loop: CASIRGGGNKLYNEQFF. The CDR3 nucleotides read TGTGCCAGCATCCGAGGGGGGGGTAACAAACTCTACAATGAGCAGTTCTTC.

This rearrangement joins TRBV5-4 to TRBJ2-3; the match to TRBD2 covers 13 bases. The germline CDR1 and CDR2 sequences are SGHNT and YYREEE (reference sequence). Trimming removed 2 bases from V and 1 base from J; junction bases left unmatched: 7. This CDR3 has 18 residues. CDR3 DNA: TGTGCCAGCAGCTTTGGAGGGACTAGCGGGACTGGCACAGATACGCAGTATTTT. Amino acid sequence: CASSFGGTSGTGTDTQYF.

This sequence joins TRBV19 and TRBJ1-2, with 8 bases identical to TRBD1. CDR3 length: 13 amino acids. Germline CDR1 and CDR2: LNHDA and SQIVND (reference sequence). V dropped 9 bases and J dropped 6; count of bases not matched to a gene: 9. The chain's CDR3 is CASSDREFDGYTF. As DNA, the CDR3 is TGTGCCAGCTCGGACAGGGAGTTCGATGGCTACACCTTC. Full variable domain (remainder filled in from reference TRBV19 and TRBJ1-2): DGGITQSPKYLFRKEGQNVTLSCEQNLNHDAMYWYRQDPGQGLRLIYYSQIVNDFQKGDIAEGYSVSREKKESFPLTVTSAQKNPTAFYLCASSDREFDGYTFGSGTRLTVV.

This clone was detected a few times. The gene calls are TRBV7-7 and TRBJ2-3, with D maybe TRBD2 (7 bases). This CDR3 contains 15 residues. Trimming took 10 bases from V and 5 from J, leaving 22 bases between them. Germline CDR1 is SSHAT and CDR2 is FNYEAQ (reference sequence). DNA of the CDR3: TGTGCCACCGACCCCTTAGGGGGGGCTGGAGATACGCAGTATTTT. This translates into CATDPLGGAGDTQYF.

The V gene is TRBV7-9, the J gene TRBJ1-1; D perhaps matches TRBD1 (5 bases). There are 15 residues in the CDR3. Germline V gene sequence: CDR1 SEHNR, CDR2 FQNEAQ (reference sequence). Trimming removed 3 bases at V and 1 base at J, with 12 bases between. The CDR3 loop is CASSFDRFSNTEAFF. The CDR3 bases are TGTGCCAGCAGCTTTGACAGATTCTCGAACACTGAAGCTTTCTTT.

The J gene is TRBJ2-5, the V gene TRBV9; D gene uncertain. V was clipped by 4 bases and J by 0 bases, with 4 bases between them. In germline, CDR1 is SGDLS, CDR2 YYNGEE. This CDR3 is 12 amino acids long. The CDR3 reads CASSPNQETQYF. The CDR3, as DNA: TGTGCCAGCAGCCCAAACCAAGAGACCCAGTACTTC.

The chain combines TRBV4-1 with TRBJ1-1, with a tentative D call TRBD1 (5 bases). The V gene lost 0 bases and the J gene lost 0 bases, with 14 bases spanning the gap. The CDR3 is made up of 17 amino acids. Per the germline V gene, CDR1 is MGHRA and CDR2 is YSYEKL. The CDR3 coding sequence is TGCGCCAGCAGCCAAGACGCAGGGACTAGAATGAACACTGAAGCTTTCTTT. It is translated as CASSQDAGTRMNTEAFF.

This clone came up a few times. The J gene is TRBJ1-2, the V gene TRBV14, with D possibly TRBD1 on 5 matching bases. Germline CDR1 and CDR2: SGHDN and FVKESK. Trimming left V 0 bases short and J 8 bases short, with 13 bases between. There are 14 residues in the CDR3. The CDR3 coding sequence is TGTGCCAGCAGCCAAGATCAGGGATCAGGGGGCTACACCTTC. Translation gives CASSQDQGSGGYTF.